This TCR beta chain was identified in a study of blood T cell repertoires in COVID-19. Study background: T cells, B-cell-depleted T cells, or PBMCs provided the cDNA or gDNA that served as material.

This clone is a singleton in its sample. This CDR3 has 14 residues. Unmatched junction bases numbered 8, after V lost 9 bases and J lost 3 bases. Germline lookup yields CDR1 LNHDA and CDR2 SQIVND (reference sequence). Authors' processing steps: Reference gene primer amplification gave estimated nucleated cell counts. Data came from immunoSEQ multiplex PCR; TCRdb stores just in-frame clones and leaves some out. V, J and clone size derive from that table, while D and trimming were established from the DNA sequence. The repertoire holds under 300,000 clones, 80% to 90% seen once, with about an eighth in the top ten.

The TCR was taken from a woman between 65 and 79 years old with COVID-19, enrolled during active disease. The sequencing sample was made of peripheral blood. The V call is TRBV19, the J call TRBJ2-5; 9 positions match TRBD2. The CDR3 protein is CASRHIAGEETQYF. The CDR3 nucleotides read TGTGCCAGCCGCCATATAGCGGGGGAAGAGACCCAGTACTTC.